This T cell receptor (beta chain) was obtained from a study of blood T cell repertoires in COVID-19. Across the whole study: Sites across the United States, Italy and Spain contributed samples from acute and convalescent COVID-19. From T cells, B-cell-depleted T cells, or PBMCs came the material, which was cDNA or gDNA.

The germline CDR1 and CDR2 sequences are GTSNPN and SVGIG (reference sequence). The V end was cut by 4 bases, the J end by 0 bases, with 16 bases between. The CDR3 loop spans 16 amino acids. The authors' processing: Reference gene primer amplification gave nucleated cell count estimates. TCRdb keeps only in-frame clones here, not all; method: immunoSEQ multiplex PCR. V and J calls and clone size are given by that table; D and trimming were obtained from the DNA. The data contain 380,000 or so clones, 70% to 90% of them singletons. Material for sequencing was peripheral blood. The receptor comes from a man aged 35 to 55 with acute or convalescent COVID-19. The J gene is TRBJ1-5, the V gene TRBV30, with D unresolved. The CDR3 coding sequence is TGTGCCTGGACCCCCTCGTGGCTGCTTAGCAATCAGCCCCAGCATTTT. The encoded protein is CAWTPSWLLSNQPQHF.